The entry below describes one T cell receptor (beta chain). The data derive from a study of T cells in Graves' hyperthyroidism and ophthalmopathy. Study-wide context: Before any treatment, at initial diagnosis, peripheral blood was collected.

Germline V gene lookup returns CDR1 SGHDN and CDR2 FVKESK. Trimming took off 5 bases at V and 6 bases at J, with 12 bases between the two ends. The CDR3 covers 13 residues. Ophthalmopathy patients all had a Clinical Activity Score of at least 3, a NOSPECS grade of at least 4 and disease under 3 months old. Orbital computed tomography and thyroid ultrasound, together with serum TRAb and thyroxine and clinical symptoms, were used for diagnoses. Amplification targeted TCR beta CDR3 regions from RNA transcripts. HTBI primers were used for first-round RT-PCR of the TCR CDR3. TCRdb independently ran MiXCR on the multiplex PCR reads; one entry per CDR3 protein. Of 350,000 to 400,000 distinct CDR3 sequences in the sample, approximately 17% are singletons; the top ten hold over 35%.

This TCR derives from a man between 18 and 29 years old with Graves' ophthalmopathy. Material: blood. The V call is TRBV14, the J call TRBJ2-3; D ambiguous. CDR3 sequence reads: CASSFSDGDTQYF. For the CDR3, the DNA is TGTGCCAGCAGCTTTTCGGATGGGGATACGCAGTATTTT.